These T cell receptor beta chains were read from a single sample in a study of CD8+ T cells in alopecia areata. Sequenced by immunoSEQ multiplex PCR; TCRdb stores in-frame clones only, minus some. The sample shows 95,000 to 120,000 clones, 50% to 70% of them seen only once. Source material: NKG2D-low CD8+ T cells sorted from blood. These receptors were obtained from a human donor with alopecia areata. Both conserved end residues are part of each CDR3. D genes are given only for firm matches. Not every row has a clone size; where given, it reads once, few, many or a size class.

size: .
J: TRBJ2-1
D: TRBD1
V: TRBV7-8
CDR3: CASTDRGSEQFF
DNA: TGTGCCAGCACTGACAGGGGATCCGAGCAGTTCTTC

size: .
J: TRBJ2-2
D: .
V: TRBV5-4
CDR3: CASSLNTGELFF
DNA: TGTGCCAGCAGCTTGAACACCGGGGAGCTGTTTTTT

size: .
J: TRBJ1-1
D: .
V: TRBV29-1
CDR3: CSASQENTEAFF
DNA: TGCAGCGCGAGCCAGGAGAACACTGAAGCTTTCTTT

size: few
J: TRBJ2-5
D: TRBD1
V: TRBV7-9
CDR3: CASRGQGETQYF
DNA: TGTGCCAGCAGGGGACAGGGAGAGACCCAGTACTTC

size: .
J: TRBJ2-7
D: .
V: TRBV15
CDR3: CATSRDLGTTTEQYF
DNA: TGTGCCACCAGCAGAGATTTAGGGACAACTACGGAGCAGTACTTC

size: .
J: TRBJ1-2
D: .
V: TRBV19
CDR3: CASTWTATNYGYTF
DNA: TGTGCCAGTACCTGGACAGCGACTAACTATGGCTACACCTTC

size: .
J: TRBJ2-1
D: TRBD1
V: TRBV11-2
CDR3: CASSLTGGRGSYNEQFF
DNA: TGTGCCAGCAGCTTGACAGGGGGCCGGGGTTCCTACAATGAGCAGTTCTTC

size: .
J: TRBJ1-1
D: .
V: TRBV27
CDR3: CASGGRSTEAFF
DNA: TGTGCCAGCGGAGGGCGAAGCACTGAAGCTTTCTTT

size: few
J: TRBJ2-1
D: .
V: TRBV12-5
CDR3: CASGPGLEQFF
DNA: TGTGCTAGTGGTCCGGGACTTGAGCAGTTCTTC

size: .
J: TRBJ2-7
D: TRBD1
V: TRBV10-2
CDR3: CASSEGTGENEQYF
DNA: TGCGCCAGCAGTGAAGGGACAGGGGAAAACGAGCAGTACTTC

size: .
J: TRBJ2-2
D: .
V: TRBV11-2
CDR3: CASSASRTGELFF
DNA: TGTGCCAGCTCAGCTAGCCGAACCGGGGAGCTGTTTTTT

size: once
J: TRBJ2-7
D: TRBD1
V: TRBV5-1
CDR3: CASSGGQGTHEQYF
DNA: TGCGCCAGCAGCGGAGGACAGGGAACACACGAGCAGTACTTC

size: .
J: TRBJ2-1
D: .
V: TRBV27
CDR3: CASSIGGLQFF
DNA: TGTGCCAGCAGCATTGGGGGCCTGCAGTTCTTC

size: .
J: TRBJ2-4
D: TRBD1
V: TRBV27
CDR3: CASSSDRALKNIQYF
DNA: TGTGCCAGCAGTTCAGACAGGGCCCTGAAAAACATTCAGTACTTC

size: .
J: TRBJ2-7
D: TRBD2
V: TRBV28
CDR3: CASKVAGTYEQYF
DNA: TGTGCCAGCAAGGTAGCGGGAACCTACGAGCAGTACTTC

size: .
J: TRBJ2-1
D: .
V: TRBV4-1
CDR3: CASSQGQGEGRGEQFF
DNA: TGCGCCAGCAGCCAAGGTCAGGGGGAGGGCCGAGGTGAGCAGTTCTTC

size: few
J: TRBJ2-1
D: TRBD2
V: TRBV28
CDR3: CASSPLAGDKPNEQFF
DNA: TGTGCCAGCAGTCCACTAGCGGGAGATAAACCCAATGAGCAGTTCTTC

size: few
J: TRBJ1-5
D: .
V: TRBV7-9
CDR3: CASSNEVAIRSNQPQHF
DNA: TGTGCCAGCAGCAATGAAGTGGCCATCCGTAGCAATCAGCCCCAGCATTTT

size: .
J: TRBJ1-1
D: TRBD1
V: TRBV7-9
CDR3: CASRREGANTEAFF
DNA: TGTGCCAGCAGGAGGGAGGGGGCGAACACTGAAGCTTTCTTT

size: .
J: TRBJ1-4
D: .
V: TRBV13
CDR3: CASSFAGNEKLFF
DNA: TGTGCCAGCAGCTTTGCAGGGAATGAAAAACTGTTTTTT

size: .
J: TRBJ2-1
D: .
V: TRBV11-2
CDR3: CASSVKTGREQFF
DNA: TGTGCCAGCAGTGTGAAGACGGGCCGTGAGCAGTTCTTC

size: .
J: TRBJ2-7
D: TRBD1
V: TRBV4-1
CDR3: CASSPRDRGNEQYF
DNA: TGCGCCAGCAGCCCCCGGGACAGGGGGAACGAGCAGTACTTC

size: few
J: TRBJ2-5
D: .
V: TRBV7-8
CDR3: CASSRPPAPQETQYF
DNA: TGTGCCAGCAGCCGCCCTCCAGCGCCCCAAGAGACCCAGTACTTC

size: .
J: TRBJ2-7
D: .
V: TRBV2
CDR3: CAIFSDLGEQYF
DNA: TGTGCCATCTTTAGCGACCTGGGGGAGCAGTACTTC

size: few
J: TRBJ2-5
D: .
V: TRBV5-1
CDR3: CASSGLQETQYF
DNA: TGCGCCAGCTCCGGGCTCCAAGAGACCCAGTACTTC

size: .
J: TRBJ1-2
D: .
V: TRBV28
CDR3: CASSFGQFDYGYTF
DNA: TGTGCCAGCAGTTTCGGCCAGTTTGACTATGGCTACACCTTC

size: few
J: TRBJ2-1
D: TRBD2
V: TRBV5-1
CDR3: CASSLDVAGFYNEQFF
DNA: TGCGCCAGCAGCTTGGACGTAGCGGGTTTCTACAATGAGCAGTTCTTC

size: .
J: TRBJ2-1
D: TRBD1
V: TRBV9
CDR3: CASSVEGQGSNEQFF
DNA: TGTGCCAGCAGCGTAGAGGGACAGGGTTCCAATGAGCAGTTCTTC

size: .
J: TRBJ2-1
D: TRBD2
V: TRBV13
CDR3: CASSQTHLAGGDNEQFF
DNA: TGTGCCAGCAGCCAGACCCACTTAGCGGGAGGTGACAATGAGCAGTTCTTC

size: medium-sized
J: TRBJ1-2
D: .
V: TRBV14
CDR3: CASSQATFYGYTF
DNA: TGTGCCAGCAGCCAGGCTACCTTCTATGGCTACACCTTC

size: .
J: TRBJ2-7
D: TRBD1
V: TRBV27
CDR3: CASSYRDRATYEQYF
DNA: TGTGCCAGCAGTTACCGGGACAGGGCTACCTACGAGCAGTACTTC

size: .
J: TRBJ2-2
D: .
V: TRBV9
CDR3: CASSTRDLNTGELFF
DNA: TGTGCCAGCAGCACCCGGGACTTAAACACCGGGGAGCTGTTTTTT

size: .
J: TRBJ1-1
D: .
V: TRBV27
CDR3: CASSLLGRGLNTEAFF
DNA: TGTGCCAGCAGTTTATTGGGCAGGGGCCTGAACACTGAAGCTTTCTTT

size: few
J: TRBJ2-7
D: .
V: TRBV29-1
CDR3: CSVEAVDKYEQYF
DNA: TGCAGCGTTGAGGCCGTGGACAAGTACGAGCAGTACTTC

size: .
J: TRBJ1-2
D: .
V: TRBV27
CDR3: CASRSTGYYGYTF
DNA: TGTGCCAGCAGATCTACTGGCTACTATGGCTACACCTTC

size: .
J: TRBJ2-2
D: .
V: TRBV27
CDR3: CASSLKDTNTGELFF
DNA: TGTGCCAGCAGTTTAAAGGACACCAACACCGGGGAGCTGTTTTTT

size: few
J: TRBJ2-7
D: .
V: TRBV19
CDR3: CASSIGGRNDEQYF
DNA: TGTGCCAGTAGTATAGGAGGGAGGAACGACGAGCAGTACTTC

size: few
J: TRBJ2-6
D: .
V: TRBV19
CDR3: CASLDRNSGANVLTF
DNA: TGTGCCAGCCTAGACAGGAACTCTGGGGCCAACGTCCTGACTTTC

size: .
J: TRBJ2-1
D: .
V: TRBV12-5
CDR3: CASGGPTRLHSDEQFF
DNA: TGTGCTAGTGGTGGCCCAACGCGCCTACATTCGGATGAGCAGTTCTTC

size: few
J: TRBJ2-4
D: .
V: TRBV15
CDR3: CATSREGVPALDIAKNIQYF
DNA: TGTGCCACCAGCAGAGAGGGGGTCCCGGCCCTAGACATAGCCAAAAACATTCAGTACTTC

size: .
J: TRBJ2-5
D: .
V: TRBV4-2
CDR3: CASSQDQGGGKTQYF
DNA: TGTGCCAGCAGCCAAGATCAGGGGGGTGGGAAGACCCAGTACTTC

size: .
J: TRBJ1-1
D: .
V: TRBV7-9
CDR3: CASSNEQGEAFF
DNA: TGTGCCAGCAGCAACGAACAGGGTGAAGCTTTCTTT

size: .
J: TRBJ1-1
D: TRBD1
V: TRBV11-2
CDR3: CASSPRAGGGDTEAFF
DNA: TGTGCCAGCAGCCCCCGGGCAGGGGGCGGGGACACTGAAGCTTTCTTT

size: few
J: TRBJ2-1
D: .
V: TRBV7-9
CDR3: CASSPSPFEQFF
DNA: TGTGCCAGCAGTCCGTCCCCGTTTGAGCAGTTCTTC

size: .
J: TRBJ2-1
D: TRBD2
V: TRBV15
CDR3: CATSDPTSGRGDEQFF
DNA: TGTGCCACCAGCGACCCAACTAGCGGCAGAGGGGATGAGCAGTTCTTC

size: few
J: TRBJ1-1
D: .
V: TRBV4-1
CDR3: CASSYASGEAFF
DNA: TGCGCCAGCAGCTATGCATCAGGTGAAGCTTTCTTT

size: .
J: TRBJ2-2
D: .
V: TRBV5-4
CDR3: CASSLARSGGELFF
DNA: TGTGCCAGCAGCTTGGCTAGATCGGGCGGGGAGCTGTTTTTT

size: .
J: TRBJ2-1
D: .
V: TRBV29-1
CDR3: CSVEYEQFF
DNA: TGCAGCGTTGAGTATGAGCAGTTCTTC

size: once
J: TRBJ2-7
D: .
V: TRBV28
CDR3: CASSPYSYEQYF
DNA: TGTGCCAGCAGCCCTTACTCCTACGAGCAGTACTTC

size: .
J: TRBJ2-1
D: .
V: TRBV28
CDR3: CASLYGGEQFF
DNA: TGTGCCAGTCTCTACGGGGGTGAGCAGTTCTTC

size: .
J: TRBJ2-7
D: TRBD1
V: TRBV10-3
CDR3: CAISSRSGTGDSEQYF
DNA: TGTGCCATCAGTTCAAGATCCGGGACAGGAGATTCCGAGCAGTACTTC

size: .
J: TRBJ2-7
D: TRBD2
V: TRBV11-1
CDR3: CASSFSVSGTAYEQYF
DNA: TGTGCCAGCAGCTTTTCCGTGAGCGGGACCGCCTACGAGCAGTACTTC

size: .
J: TRBJ2-1
D: .
V: TRBV27
CDR3: CASSPPFVGASYNEQFF
DNA: TGTGCCAGCAGTCCGCCCTTCGTGGGCGCCTCCTACAATGAGCAGTTCTTC

size: .
J: TRBJ2-1
D: .
V: TRBV6-5
CDR3: CASSYSWDSSYNEQFF
DNA: TGTGCCAGCAGTTACTCCTGGGACTCGAGCTACAATGAGCAGTTCTTC

size: .
J: TRBJ2-2
D: .
V: TRBV9
CDR3: CASSPGMGHGELFF
DNA: TGTGCCAGCAGCCCCGGGATGGGTCACGGGGAGCTGTTTTTT

size: few
J: TRBJ2-7
D: .
V: TRBV4-1
CDR3: CASSPKDSLTYEQYF
DNA: TGCGCCAGCAGCCCGAAGGACAGTCTAACCTACGAGCAGTACTTC

size: .
J: TRBJ1-1
D: .
V: TRBV5-1
CDR3: CASNGGPGTEAFF
DNA: TGCGCCAGCAACGGAGGGCCGGGCACTGAAGCTTTCTTT

size: once
J: TRBJ2-7
D: .
V: TRBV5-4
CDR3: CASTAGTSLGEQYF
DNA: TGTGCCAGCACCGCCGGGACAAGCCTTGGCGAGCAGTACTTC

size: .
J: TRBJ2-2
D: .
V: TRBV5-1
CDR3: CASSYTGELFF
DNA: TGCGCCAGCAGCTACACCGGGGAGCTGTTTTTT